Listed below are T cell receptor beta chains from one sample, sequenced in a study of blood T cell repertoires in COVID-19. Profiled with immunoSEQ multiplex PCR; TCRdb holds only in-frame clones, not every one. This table holds roughly 61,000 clones, about 91% found once. The sequenced material came from peripheral blood. These receptor sequences come from a man aged 55 to 70 with acute or convalescent COVID-19. Each CDR3 is given with its conserved first and last residue. A D gene is named only where the DNA matches it firmly. The size of a clone is reported for some rows only, either as once, few or many, or as a class for expanded clones.

V gene: TRBV6-2/TRBV6-3; D gene: TRBD2; J gene: TRBJ2-7; clone size: NA; CDR3 protein: CASSKSERGPYEQYF; CDR3 DNA: TGTGCCAGCAGTAAGTCTGAGCGGGGCCCCTACGAGCAGTACTTC
V gene: TRBV30; D gene: TRBD1; J gene: TRBJ1-2; clone size: NA; CDR3 protein: CAWSTTGYGYTF; CDR3 DNA: TGTGCCTGGAGTACGACAGGGTATGGCTACACCTTC
V gene: TRBV28; D gene: NA; J gene: TRBJ1-2; clone size: NA; CDR3 protein: CASSLVSGPNYGYTF; CDR3 DNA: TGTGCCAGCAGTTTAGTATCGGGTCCGAACTATGGCTACACCTTC
V gene: TRBV5-1; D gene: NA; J gene: TRBJ1-2; clone size: NA; CDR3 protein: CASSFGDSTSYYGYTF; CDR3 DNA: TGCGCCAGCAGCTTCGGAGACTCAACTTCCTACTATGGCTACACCTTC
V gene: TRBV18; D gene: TRBD1; J gene: TRBJ1-1; clone size: NA; CDR3 protein: CASSPDRDRDEAFF; CDR3 DNA: TGTGCCAGCTCACCAGACCGGGACAGGGATGAAGCTTTCTTT
V gene: TRBV28; D gene: NA; J gene: TRBJ2-2; clone size: once; CDR3 protein: CARRGGEDTGELFF; CDR3 DNA: TGTGCCCGTAGAGGGGGAGAGGACACCGGGGAGCTGTTTTTT
V gene: TRBV12-3/TRBV12-4; D gene: NA; J gene: TRBJ1-3; clone size: NA; CDR3 protein: CASRGNAGNTIYF; CDR3 DNA: TGTGCCTCTCGGGGAAACGCAGGAAACACCATATATTTT
V gene: TRBV7-8; D gene: NA; J gene: TRBJ2-3; clone size: NA; CDR3 protein: CASSLVSGSSTDTQYF; CDR3 DNA: TGTGCCAGCAGCTTAGTTTCGGGGTCTAGCACAGATACGCAGTATTTT
V gene: TRBV6-5; D gene: TRBD1; J gene: TRBJ2-1; clone size: once; CDR3 protein: CASSPDRALYNEQFF; CDR3 DNA: TGTGCCAGCAGTCCCGACAGGGCTCTTTACAATGAGCAGTTCTTC
V gene: TRBV6-5; D gene: NA; J gene: TRBJ1-6; clone size: NA; CDR3 protein: CASSLGTNNSPLHF; CDR3 DNA: TGTGCCAGCAGTCTAGGGACAAATAATTCACCCCTCCACTTT
V gene: TRBV27; D gene: TRBD2; J gene: TRBJ2-5; clone size: NA; CDR3 protein: CASSSRLAGEVETQYF; CDR3 DNA: TGTGCCAGCAGTTCACGACTAGCGGGAGAGGTAGAGACCCAGTACTTC
V gene: TRBV9; D gene: TRBD1; J gene: TRBJ2-7; clone size: NA; CDR3 protein: CASSEGQAPSYEQYF; CDR3 DNA: TGTGCCAGCAGCGAGGGACAGGCTCCCTCCTACGAGCAGTACTTC
V gene: TRBV7-2; D gene: NA; J gene: TRBJ2-7; clone size: NA; CDR3 protein: CASSFLPDRIYEQYF; CDR3 DNA: TGTGCCAGCAGCTTCCTCCCGGACAGAATATACGAGCAGTACTTC
V gene: TRBV12-3/TRBV12-4; D gene: NA; J gene: TRBJ2-7; clone size: NA; CDR3 protein: CASSLDSPYEQYF; CDR3 DNA: TGTGCCAGCAGTTTAGACAGTCCCTACGAGCAGTACTTC
V gene: TRBV11-3; D gene: NA; J gene: TRBJ2-1; clone size: NA; CDR3 protein: CASSLVGLYYNEQFF; CDR3 DNA: TGTGCCAGCAGCTTAGTAGGACTATACTACAATGAGCAGTTCTTC
V gene: TRBV19; D gene: TRBD1; J gene: TRBJ2-3; clone size: NA; CDR3 protein: CASSIDRDRATDTQYF; CDR3 DNA: TGTGCCAGTAGTATAGATCGGGACAGGGCAACAGATACGCAGTATTTT
V gene: TRBV28; D gene: TRBD1; J gene: TRBJ1-1; clone size: NA; CDR3 protein: CASSPQGAQGYTEAFF; CDR3 DNA: TGTGCCAGCAGTCCTCAGGGGGCGCAGGGATACACTGAAGCTTTCTTT
V gene: TRBV6-2/TRBV6-3; D gene: TRBD2; J gene: TRBJ2-7; clone size: NA; CDR3 protein: CASSALAGAGTEQYF; CDR3 DNA: TGTGCCAGCAGTGCCCTAGCGGGTGCCGGAACCGAGCAGTACTTC
V gene: TRBV4-2; D gene: TRBD2; J gene: TRBJ2-7; clone size: NA; CDR3 protein: CASSHPTSGGSYEQYF; CDR3 DNA: TGTGCCAGCAGCCACCCAACTAGCGGGGGCTCCTACGAGCAGTACTTC
V gene: TRBV4-2; D gene: TRBD2; J gene: TRBJ2-3; clone size: once; CDR3 protein: CASSQKLAGGGDTQYF; CDR3 DNA: TGTGCCAGCAGCCAGAAACTAGCGGGAGGAGGGGATACGCAGTATTTT
V gene: TRBV6-5; D gene: TRBD1; J gene: TRBJ1-5; clone size: NA; CDR3 protein: CASRPNRGDQPQHF; CDR3 DNA: TGTGCCAGCAGGCCAAACAGGGGTGATCAGCCCCAGCATTTT
V gene: TRBV18; D gene: TRBD1; J gene: TRBJ2-7; clone size: NA; CDR3 protein: CASSPRGDRVDEQYF; CDR3 DNA: TGTGCCAGCTCACCACGGGGGGACAGGGTTGACGAGCAGTACTTC
V gene: TRBV3-1/TRBV3-2; D gene: TRBD1; J gene: TRBJ1-5; clone size: NA; CDR3 protein: CASSQGVRGDQPQHF; CDR3 DNA: TGTGCCAGCAGCCAAGGAGTCAGGGGGGACCAGCCCCAGCATTTT
V gene: TRBV19; D gene: NA; J gene: TRBJ2-5; clone size: NA; CDR3 protein: CASSIGPAQETQYF; CDR3 DNA: TGTGCCAGTAGTATTGGGCCCGCGCAAGAGACCCAGTACTTC
V gene: TRBV29-1; D gene: NA; J gene: TRBJ2-2; clone size: NA; CDR3 protein: CSVRSVGRGTGELFF; CDR3 DNA: TGCAGCGTTAGATCGGTCGGGAGAGGGACCGGGGAGCTGTTTTTT
V gene: TRBV7-9; D gene: TRBD1; J gene: TRBJ1-2; clone size: NA; CDR3 protein: CASSLAGQGPTVSNYGYTF; CDR3 DNA: TGTGCCAGCAGCTTAGCCGGACAGGGGCCGACGGTTTCTAACTATGGCTACACCTTC
V gene: TRBV4-3; D gene: TRBD2; J gene: TRBJ2-7; clone size: NA; CDR3 protein: CASSTHSGSSYEQYF; CDR3 DNA: TGCGCCAGCAGCACCCATAGCGGGAGCTCCTACGAGCAGTACTTC
V gene: TRBV19; D gene: NA; J gene: TRBJ2-3; clone size: NA; CDR3 protein: CASRFSRGTDTQYF; CDR3 DNA: TGTGCCAGTAGGTTTAGCCGAGGCACAGATACGCAGTATTTT
V gene: TRBV28; D gene: TRBD2; J gene: TRBJ2-2; clone size: NA; CDR3 protein: CASSSPGTNRAGELFF; CDR3 DNA: TGTGCCAGCAGTTCTCCCGGGACTAACCGGGCCGGGGAGCTGTTTTTT